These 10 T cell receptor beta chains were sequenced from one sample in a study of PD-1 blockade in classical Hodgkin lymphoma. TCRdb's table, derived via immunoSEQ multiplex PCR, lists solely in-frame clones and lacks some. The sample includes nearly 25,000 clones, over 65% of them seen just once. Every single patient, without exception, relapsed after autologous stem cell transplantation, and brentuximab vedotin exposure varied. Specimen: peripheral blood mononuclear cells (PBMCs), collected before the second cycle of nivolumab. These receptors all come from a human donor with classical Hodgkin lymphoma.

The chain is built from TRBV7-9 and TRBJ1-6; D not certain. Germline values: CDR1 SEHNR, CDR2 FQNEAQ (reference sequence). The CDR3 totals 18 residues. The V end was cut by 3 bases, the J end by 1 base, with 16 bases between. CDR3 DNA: TGTGCCAGCAGCTTTACGGGGTGGTTCGGTTCCTATAATTCACCCCTCCACTTT. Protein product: CASSFTGWFGSYNSPLHF.

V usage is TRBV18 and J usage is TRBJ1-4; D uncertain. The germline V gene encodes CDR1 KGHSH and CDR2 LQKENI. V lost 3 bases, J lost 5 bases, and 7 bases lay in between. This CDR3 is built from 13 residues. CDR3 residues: CASSPSGNEKLFF. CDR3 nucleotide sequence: TGTGCCAGCTCACCGAGCGGAAATGAAAAACTGTTTTTT.

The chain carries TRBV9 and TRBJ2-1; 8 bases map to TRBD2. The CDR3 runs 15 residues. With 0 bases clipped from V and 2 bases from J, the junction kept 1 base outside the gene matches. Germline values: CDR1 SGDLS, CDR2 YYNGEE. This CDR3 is CASSVAGGPYNEQFF. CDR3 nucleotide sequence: TGTGCCAGCAGCGTAGCGGGAGGGCCCTACAATGAGCAGTTCTTC.

CDR3 sequence reads: CASSLVRNQETQYF. CDR3 sequence (DNA): TGTGCCAGCAGCTTAGTCCGGAACCAAGAGACCCAGTACTTC. The gene calls are TRBV7-2 and TRBJ2-5, with D hard to call. The germline CDR1 and CDR2 sequences are SGHTA and FQGNSA. V gave up 1 base and J gave up 0 bases, with 6 bases separating them. The CDR3 loop spans 14 amino acids.

CDR3 in amino acids: CASSEGNEQFF. For the CDR3, the DNA is TGTGCCAGCTCCGAGGGAAATGAGCAGTTCTTC. The chain links TRBV2 to TRBJ2-1; a possible D gene is TRBD2 (5 bases). Germline V gene sequence: CDR1 SNHLY, CDR2 FYNNEI. V was trimmed by 8 bases and J by 7 bases, leaving 9 bases between them. This CDR3 contains 11 residues.

CDR3: CASSEVGDNKKLFF. CDR3 sequence (DNA): TGTGCCAGCAGTGAAGTCGGGGACAACAAAAAACTGTTTTTT. This rearrangement joins TRBV2 to TRBJ1-4; the D gene is possibly TRBD1 (6 bases). CDR1 SNHLY and CDR2 FYNNEI come from the germline V gene. V lost 1 base, J lost 9 bases, and 12 bases lay in between. This CDR3 is 14 amino acids long.

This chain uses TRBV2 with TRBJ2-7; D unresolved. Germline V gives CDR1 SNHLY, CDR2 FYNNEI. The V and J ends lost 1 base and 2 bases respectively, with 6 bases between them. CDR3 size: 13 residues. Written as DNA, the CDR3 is TGTGCCAGCAGTGAAGGGTTAACCTACGAGCAGTACTTC. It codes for CASSEGLTYEQYF.

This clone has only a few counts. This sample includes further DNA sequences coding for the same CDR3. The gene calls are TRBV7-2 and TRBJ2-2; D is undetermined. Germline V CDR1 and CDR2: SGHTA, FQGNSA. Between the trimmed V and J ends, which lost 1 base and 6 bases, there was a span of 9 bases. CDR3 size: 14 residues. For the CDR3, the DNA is TGTGCCAGCAGCTTAGGCCTCCTGGCCGGGGAGCTGTTTTTT. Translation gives CASSLGLLAGELFF.

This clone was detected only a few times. In DNA, the CDR3 is TGCAGCGTTGAGGGGGGGCGAGTCGCAGATACGCAGTATTTT. As protein: CSVEGGRVADTQYF. This sequence joins TRBV29-1 and TRBJ2-3; TRBD2 might be the D (7 bases). V lost 3 bases and J lost 4, with 14 bases in between. This CDR3 has 14 residues. CDR1 and CDR2 (germline): SQVTM, ANQGSEA.

The CDR3 coding sequence is TGCGCCAGCAGTGCCACCGGGACTAGCGCTTACAATGAGCAGTTCTTC. Translated: CASSATGTSAYNEQFF. The chain couples TRBV10-1 to TRBJ2-1; 10 nucleotides line up with TRBD2. The germline gives CDR1 WNHNN, CDR2 SYGVQD (reference sequence). The CDR3 contains 16 residues. Trimming cost V 4 bases and J 4 bases; bases outside gene matches: 7.